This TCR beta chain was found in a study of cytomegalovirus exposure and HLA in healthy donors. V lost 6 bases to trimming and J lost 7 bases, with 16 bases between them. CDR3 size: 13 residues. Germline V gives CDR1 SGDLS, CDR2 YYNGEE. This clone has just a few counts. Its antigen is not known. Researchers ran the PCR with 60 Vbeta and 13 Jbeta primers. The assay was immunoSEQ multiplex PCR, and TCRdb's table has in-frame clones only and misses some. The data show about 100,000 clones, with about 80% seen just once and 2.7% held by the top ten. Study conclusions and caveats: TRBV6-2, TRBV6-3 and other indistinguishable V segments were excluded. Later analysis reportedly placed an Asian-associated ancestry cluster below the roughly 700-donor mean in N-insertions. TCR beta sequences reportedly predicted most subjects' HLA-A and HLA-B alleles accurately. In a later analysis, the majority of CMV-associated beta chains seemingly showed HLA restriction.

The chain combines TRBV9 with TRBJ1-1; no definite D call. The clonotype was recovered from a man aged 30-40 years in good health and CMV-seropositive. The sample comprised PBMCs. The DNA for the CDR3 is TGTGCCAGCACCGCCGACACAGAAGTTGAAGCTTTCTTT. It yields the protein CASTADTEVEAFF. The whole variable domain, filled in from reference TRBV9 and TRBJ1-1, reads DSGVTQTPKHLITATGQRVTLRCSPRSGDLSVYWYQQSLDQGLQFLIQYYNGEERAKGNILERFSAQQFPDLHSELNLSSLELGDSALYFCASTADTEVEAFFGQGTRLTVV.